The rows below give T cell receptor beta chains drawn from one sample of a study of blood T cell repertoires in COVID-19. Produced via immunoSEQ multiplex PCR; TCRdb's table is partial and in-frame only. The sample contains roughly 190,000 clones, about 85% of which appear only once. Material for sequencing was peripheral blood. Source of these receptors: a man aged 55 to 70 with active or convalescent COVID-19. Each CDR3 is given with its conserved first and last residue.

TRBV7-8 | CASSYRDRGLTEAFF
TRBV2 | CASSVEGSTETQYF
TRBV11-3 | CASSPRDGSYEQYF
TRBV6-1 | CASSESVWGGQPQHF
TRBV27 | CASSFRGLGEKLFF
TRBV19 | CASKGWGGSQPQHF
TRBV6-5 | CASSSGTDLRVFF
TRBV6-5 | CASSYRGQVDNQPQHF
TRBV5-1 | CASSGVFNTEAFF
TRBV9 | CASSASTGSAGEQYF
TRBV2 | CASTGGWSSVNSPLHF
TRBV5-1 | CASSGGYGYGYTF
TRBV6-5 | CASSYWSSGADTQYF
TRBV23-1 | CASSQGTGRNQPQHF
TRBV10-3 | CAISEGRDTQYF
TRBV7-9 | CASSPSGGQPQHF
TRBV5-1 | CASSFDNYNSPLHF
TRBV18 | CASSPRTGFHEQYF
TRBV7-2 | CASSSLTSSSGNTIYF
TRBV15 | CATSRDKGGNEKLFF
TRBV6-5 | CASSYRGTSETQYF
TRBV27 | CASSPGTSTNIQYF
TRBV28 | CASSLLVGGRDSQETQYF
TRBV29-1 | CSVGGQWTGGIYEQYF
TRBV6-1 | CASSERTSGGGFF
TRBV5-1 | CASSLLGEGNSPLHF
TRBV18 | CASSPPGRNTEAFF
TRBV19 | CASSITGTGGGTQYF
TRBV7-9 | CASSPLETQYF
TRBV19 | CASSIVSAGRGNEQFF
TRBV27 | CASSRPGQGIYEQYF
TRBV19 | CASSSTTGHYNEKLFF
TRBV12-3/TRBV12-4 | CASSPSPYEQYF
TRBV7-2 | CASSLAGGNSPLHF
TRBV2 | CASSLNGLAWELFF
TRBV7-6 | CASSLESSLLSGNTIYF